These 11 T cell receptor beta chains were all obtained from the same sample, sequenced in a study of blood T cell repertoires in COVID-19. Produced via immunoSEQ multiplex PCR; TCRdb's table is partial and in-frame only. The sample yields roughly 150,000 clones, around 90% seen once. The sequenced material came from peripheral blood. These receptors were collected from a man aged 55 to 70 with acute or convalescent COVID-19.

The rearrangement uses TRBV2 and TRBJ1-3; TRBD1 agrees at 7 bases. The CDR3 contains 15 residues. Looked up from germline, CDR1 is SNHLY and CDR2 is FYNNEI. Losses at the gene ends were 6 bases for V and 2 bases for J; bases not matched to a gene: 7. For the CDR3, the DNA is TGTGCCAGCAGAGGGACAGTGAGTCCTGGAAACACCATATATTTT. Its translation: CASRGTVSPGNTIYF.

The V call is TRBV2, the J call TRBJ1-6; 7 nucleotides align to TRBD1. This CDR3 comprises 21 residues. The trim removed 7 bases at V and 0 bases at J, leaving 21 bases unmatched. Germline lookup yields CDR1 SNHLY and CDR2 FYNNEI. The CDR3, as DNA: TGTGCCAGCATCGGCAGCACAGGACAGGAGATCGGGTACTCCTATAATTCACCCCTCCACTTT. This sequence encodes CASIGSTGQEIGYSYNSPLHF.

This clone was picked up one time. The chain employs TRBV19 and TRBJ1-5, with TRBD1 as a possible D gene (5 bases). V shed 8 bases and J shed 3 bases, with 11 bases lying between them. Germline V lookup: CDR1 LNHDA, CDR2 SQIVND (reference sequence). CDR3 length equals 13 residues. CDR3 residues: CASSTENNQPQHF. The DNA for the CDR3 is TGTGCCAGTTCGACAGAGAACAATCAGCCCCAGCATTTT.

CDR3: CASSEWRGSSYEQYF. CDR3 in DNA: TGTGCCAGCAGTGAATGGCGGGGCAGCTCCTACGAGCAGTACTTC. This sequence joins TRBV2 and TRBJ2-7, with a tentative D call TRBD2 (6 bases). The CDR3 runs to 15 residues. The germline V gene has CDR1 SNHLY and CDR2 FYNNEI. Deletions cut 2 bases from V and 0 bases from J, with 11 bases between.

The V call is TRBV11-2, the J call TRBJ2-1; no definite D call. Germline V CDR1 and CDR2: SGHAT, FQNNGV. V dropped 1 base and J dropped 5 bases, with 6 bases sitting between them. This CDR3 comprises 13 residues. The CDR3 nucleotides read TGTGCCAGCAGCTTAGGCTATAACAATGAGCAGTTCTTC. Translated, it gives CASSLGYNNEQFF.

This clone has a handful of counts. The V and J genes are TRBV6-4 and TRBJ1-2; TRBD1 is a possible D gene (6 bases). This CDR3 is built from 13 residues. The V gene's germline CDR1 is MRHNA and CDR2 SNTAGT. Trimming cost V 4 bases and J 8 bases, with 14 bases left between them. CDR3 residues: CASSGDMGVGYTF. DNA for the CDR3: TGTGCCAGCAGTGGGGACATGGGGGTCGGCTACACCTTC.

The V call is TRBV4-3, the J call TRBJ1-1; D is unclear. Trimming removed 3 bases from V and 10 bases from J, with 18 bases in between. CDR1 is LGHNA, CDR2 YSLEER, per germline. This CDR3 region has 14 residues. DNA of the CDR3: TGCGCCAGCAGCCACCCAAATGGTACAGCCCTAGCTTTCTTT. It translates to CASSHPNGTALAFF.

The chain uses TRBV11-2 and TRBJ2-5; possibly TRBD2 for D (6 bases). Germline CDR1 is SGHAT and CDR2 is FQNNGV. V was clipped by 5 bases and J by 4 bases, with 17 bases between them. The CDR3 runs 15 residues. The CDR3 DNA sequence: TGTGCCAGCAGCATGATGCGGAGGGTCGTAGAGACCCAGTACTTC. Translation: CASSMMRRVVETQYF.

The chain joins TRBV6-1 to TRBJ2-7, with 16 bases fitting TRBD2. The CDR3 runs 18 residues. Per germline, CDR1 MNHNS and CDR2 SASEGT. V lost 3 bases and J lost 6; bases outside the gene matches: 11. The CDR3: CASSDNLGLAGGPIEQYF. The CDR3 DNA sequence: TGTGCCAGCAGTGACAACCTGGGACTAGCGGGGGGGCCGATCGAGCAGTACTTC.

The V call is TRBV10-2, the J call TRBJ2-1, with 11 nucleotides matching TRBD2. The V segment lost 10 bases and the J segment 4 bases; nucleotides outside the gene matches: 6. The CDR3 covers 14 residues. Germline loops: CDR1 WSHSY, CDR2 SAAADI. This CDR3 reads CATMGLAAYNEQFF. CDR3 sequence (DNA): TGCGCCACCATGGGACTAGCGGCTTACAATGAGCAGTTCTTC.

The chain combines TRBV6-2 or TRBV6-3 with TRBJ2-7; 8 bases are shared with TRBD1. CDR3 size: 18 residues. V shed 6 bases and J 0 bases; nucleotides not matched to a gene: 16. In germline, CDR1 is MNHEY, CDR2 SVGEGT. The DNA for the CDR3 is TGTGCCAGCAGCCCCGTTTCCCGGACAGGGCGGCGCTCCTACGAGCAGTACTTC. As protein: CASSPVSRTGRRSYEQYF.